These T cell receptor beta chains were read from a single sample in a study of blood T cell repertoires in COVID-19. Method: immunoSEQ multiplex PCR; TCRdb's copy keeps in-frame clones and lacks some. The data contain about 96,000 clones, about 90% of them singletons. Sequenced material: peripheral blood. The receptor set was obtained from a human donor with COVID-19, enrolled during active disease. The donor label of this sample is uncertain. Each CDR3 is given with its conserved first and last residue. The D gene is left open where the match is weak. Size is omitted from some rows. Given values are once, few, many or a class for expanded clones.

abundance: NA; v_gene: TRBV9; d_gene: TRBD2; j_gene: TRBJ2-3; CDR3nt: TGTGCCAGCAGCGCGACTAGCGGGGTGAGCACAGATACGCAGTATTTT; CDR3aa: CASSATSGVSTDTQYF
abundance: NA; v_gene: TRBV12-5; d_gene: TRBD1; j_gene: TRBJ2-6; CDR3nt: TGTGCTAGTGGTTTCGGGGGACAGGGAAAAGCCAACGTCCTGACTTTC; CDR3aa: CASGFGGQGKANVLTF
abundance: NA; v_gene: TRBV5-5; d_gene: NA; j_gene: TRBJ2-5; CDR3nt: TGTGCCAGCAGCTTGTACAGCCTGGAGACCCAGTACTTC; CDR3aa: CASSLYSLETQYF
abundance: NA; v_gene: TRBV5-1; d_gene: TRBD1; j_gene: TRBJ1-1; CDR3nt: TGCGCCAGCAGCACTGTACCGGGACAGGGGGAGGAGGCTTTCTTT; CDR3aa: CASSTVPGQGEEAFF
abundance: NA; v_gene: TRBV6-5; d_gene: TRBD1; j_gene: TRBJ1-4; CDR3nt: TGTGCCAGCAGTACGCAGGACAGGGAAAAACTGTTTTTT; CDR3aa: CASSTQDREKLFF
abundance: NA; v_gene: TRBV2; d_gene: NA; j_gene: TRBJ2-5; CDR3nt: TGTGCCAGCACCGCTTGGGGGGGCAGAGAGACCCAGTACTTC; CDR3aa: CASTAWGGRETQYF
abundance: once; v_gene: TRBV5-1; d_gene: NA; j_gene: TRBJ2-5; CDR3nt: TGCGCCAGCAGCTTGGACGGGACACCCGGCGAAACCCAGTACTTC; CDR3aa: CASSLDGTPGETQYF
abundance: NA; v_gene: TRBV27; d_gene: NA; j_gene: TRBJ1-1; CDR3nt: TGTGCCAGCAGTTTAGGGGCAGGCACCTTGAACACTGAAGCTTTCTTT; CDR3aa: CASSLGAGTLNTEAFF
abundance: NA; v_gene: TRBV7-3; d_gene: NA; j_gene: TRBJ1-3; CDR3nt: TGTGCCAGCAGCTTAGCCCCCTTCAAGAGCATGCGAAACACCATATATTTT; CDR3aa: CASSLAPFKSMRNTIYF
abundance: NA; v_gene: TRBV2; d_gene: TRBD1; j_gene: TRBJ1-4; CDR3nt: TGTGCCAGCAGCAGGGACAGAGCCGCAACTAATGAAAAACTGTTTTTT; CDR3aa: CASSRDRAATNEKLFF
abundance: NA; v_gene: TRBV9; d_gene: TRBD1; j_gene: TRBJ1-6; CDR3nt: TGTGCCAGCAGTGAGCAGGGGGACTCACCCCTCCACTTT; CDR3aa: CASSEQGDSPLHF
abundance: NA; v_gene: TRBV19; d_gene: NA; j_gene: TRBJ2-3; CDR3nt: TGTGCCAGTAGACAACGGGGGGCCGAAGATACGCAGTATTTT; CDR3aa: CASRQRGAEDTQYF
abundance: once; v_gene: TRBV5-6; d_gene: TRBD1; j_gene: TRBJ2-7; CDR3nt: TGTGCCAGCAGCTTCCGGGACAGGGTAAAATCCGAGCAGTACTTC; CDR3aa: CASSFRDRVKSEQYF
abundance: NA; v_gene: TRBV7-9; d_gene: TRBD1; j_gene: TRBJ1-3; CDR3nt: TGTGCCAGCAGCCTAGTTTGGGACAGGGGGCCTAGCTCTGGAAACACCATATATTTT; CDR3aa: CASSLVWDRGPSSGNTIYF
abundance: NA; v_gene: TRBV6-5; d_gene: NA; j_gene: TRBJ2-1; CDR3nt: TGTGCCAGCAGCCGCGCTTTGGAGTACCATGAGCAGTTCTTC; CDR3aa: CASSRALEYHEQFF
abundance: NA; v_gene: TRBV10-3; d_gene: NA; j_gene: TRBJ2-7; CDR3nt: TGTGCCATCAGTGAGGCAGATTCCTACGAGCAGTACTTC; CDR3aa: CAISEADSYEQYF
abundance: NA; v_gene: TRBV10-3; d_gene: TRBD1; j_gene: TRBJ1-5; CDR3nt: TGTGCCACTACAGATGGGACAGGGGTGAGGCAGCCCCAGCATTTT; CDR3aa: CATTDGTGVRQPQHF
abundance: NA; v_gene: TRBV19; d_gene: NA; j_gene: TRBJ2-1; CDR3nt: TGTGCCAGTAGTATCAGGGGCCCAAACTACAATGAGCAGTTCTTC; CDR3aa: CASSIRGPNYNEQFF
abundance: NA; v_gene: TRBV30; d_gene: NA; j_gene: TRBJ1-6; CDR3nt: TGTGCCTGGAGTGCTAGACCGGGACTCTCACTCTCCTATAATTCACCCCTCCACTTT; CDR3aa: CAWSARPGLSLSYNSPLHF
abundance: NA; v_gene: TRBV28; d_gene: TRBD2; j_gene: TRBJ2-5; CDR3nt: TGTGCCAGCAGTGCAATCGGGGGGGAGCAAGAGACCCAGTACTTC; CDR3aa: CASSAIGGEQETQYF
abundance: NA; v_gene: TRBV19; d_gene: NA; j_gene: TRBJ1-4; CDR3nt: TGTGCCAGTAGCTGGCTTGGTGAAAAACTGTTTTTT; CDR3aa: CASSWLGEKLFF
abundance: NA; v_gene: TRBV5-4; d_gene: NA; j_gene: TRBJ1-1; CDR3nt: TGTGCCAGCAGCAATCAGGGTTTCGGAGTCACTGAAGCTTTCTTT; CDR3aa: CASSNQGFGVTEAFF
abundance: NA; v_gene: TRBV3-1/TRBV3-2; d_gene: NA; j_gene: TRBJ1-1; CDR3nt: TGTGCCAGCAGCCCGGGACTGCGGAACACTGAAGCTTTCTTT; CDR3aa: CASSPGLRNTEAFF
abundance: NA; v_gene: TRBV7-3; d_gene: NA; j_gene: TRBJ1-5; CDR3nt: TGTGCCAGCAGCCCTCTGAGGGGACTTGAGAATCAGCCCCAGCATTTT; CDR3aa: CASSPLRGLENQPQHF
abundance: once; v_gene: TRBV7-9; d_gene: TRBD2; j_gene: TRBJ2-1; CDR3nt: TGTGCCAGCAGCTTGGCGGGACTATTACACTATGAGCAGTTCTTC; CDR3aa: CASSLAGLLHYEQFF
abundance: NA; v_gene: TRBV7-9; d_gene: TRBD2; j_gene: TRBJ2-7; CDR3nt: TGTGCCAGCAGCTCAATAGCGGGGTATTCCTACGAGCAGTACTTC; CDR3aa: CASSSIAGYSYEQYF
abundance: NA; v_gene: TRBV7-9; d_gene: NA; j_gene: TRBJ1-3; CDR3nt: TGTGCCAGCAGCTTAGGTGGTGGAGGAGTGAACACCATATATTTT; CDR3aa: CASSLGGGGVNTIYF
abundance: NA; v_gene: TRBV6-1; d_gene: NA; j_gene: TRBJ2-7; CDR3nt: TGTGCCAGCAGTGCCGGTACAGGGTACGTTACCTACGAGCAGTACTTC; CDR3aa: CASSAGTGYVTYEQYF
abundance: NA; v_gene: TRBV28; d_gene: NA; j_gene: TRBJ2-7; CDR3nt: TGTGCCAGCAGTCCGCCGCTTGGGCGGGGAGCCTACGAGCAGTACTTC; CDR3aa: CASSPPLGRGAYEQYF
abundance: NA; v_gene: TRBV7-9; d_gene: TRBD1; j_gene: TRBJ1-1; CDR3nt: TGTGCCAGCAGCTTACCCCCCCCGGGACAGAGGAACACTGAAGCTTTCTTT; CDR3aa: CASSLPPPGQRNTEAFF
abundance: NA; v_gene: TRBV10-3; d_gene: TRBD1; j_gene: TRBJ2-7; CDR3nt: TGTGCCATCGGGGGGCCGAACCGAAGGACAGGGAAAGTCTACGAGCAGTACTTC; CDR3aa: CAIGGPNRRTGKVYEQYF
abundance: few; v_gene: TRBV12-3/TRBV12-4; d_gene: NA; j_gene: TRBJ1-1; CDR3nt: TGTGCCAGCAGTTTTCAGGGGAACACTGAAGCTTTCTTT; CDR3aa: CASSFQGNTEAFF
abundance: NA; v_gene: TRBV20-1; d_gene: NA; j_gene: TRBJ1-1; CDR3nt: TGCAGTGCCCGTCCAGCTTTCTTT; CDR3aa: CSARPAFF
abundance: NA; v_gene: TRBV15; d_gene: NA; j_gene: TRBJ1-1; CDR3nt: TGTGCCACCAGCGGTAACAAGAACACTGAAGCTTTCTTT; CDR3aa: CATSGNKNTEAFF
abundance: NA; v_gene: TRBV5-1; d_gene: TRBD2; j_gene: TRBJ2-2; CDR3nt: TGCGCCAGCAGCTTGTTACAGGCTAGCGGAGCGAACACCGGGGAGCTGTTTTTT; CDR3aa: CASSLLQASGANTGELFF
abundance: once; v_gene: TRBV6-5; d_gene: TRBD1; j_gene: TRBJ1-1; CDR3nt: TGTGCCAGCAGTTACGGACAGGGGTCTAACACTGAAGCTTTCTTT; CDR3aa: CASSYGQGSNTEAFF
abundance: NA; v_gene: TRBV13; d_gene: TRBD1; j_gene: TRBJ2-1; CDR3nt: TGTGCCAGCAGCTTAGGCCGACTCCGGGACAGAGAGGGGAGCTCCTACAATGAGCAGTTCTTC; CDR3aa: CASSLGRLRDREGSSYNEQFF
abundance: once; v_gene: TRBV19; d_gene: NA; j_gene: TRBJ2-7; CDR3nt: TGTGCCAGCTCTCTAAGGGGCACCGACTACGAGCAGTACTTC; CDR3aa: CASSLRGTDYEQYF
abundance: NA; v_gene: TRBV6-6; d_gene: NA; j_gene: TRBJ2-7; CDR3nt: TGTGCCAGCAGTTACGTCAGCGATTCCTACGAGCAGTACTTC; CDR3aa: CASSYVSDSYEQYF
abundance: NA; v_gene: TRBV29-1; d_gene: TRBD1; j_gene: TRBJ1-1; CDR3nt: TGCAGCGTCGGGACAGGGGATATGAACACTGAAGCTTTCTTT; CDR3aa: CSVGTGDMNTEAFF
abundance: NA; v_gene: TRBV2; d_gene: NA; j_gene: TRBJ1-2; CDR3nt: TGTGCCAGCAGTGATTGGGGTATGAGCGGGTACACCTTC; CDR3aa: CASSDWGMSGYTF
abundance: NA; v_gene: TRBV11-3; d_gene: NA; j_gene: TRBJ1-5; CDR3nt: TGTGCCAGCAGCTTAGGACAGAATCAGCCCCAGCATTTT; CDR3aa: CASSLGQNQPQHF
abundance: once; v_gene: TRBV5-1; d_gene: NA; j_gene: TRBJ1-6; CDR3nt: TGCGCCAGCAGCTCGAGGACAGAGCATAATTCACCCCTCCACTTT; CDR3aa: CASSSRTEHNSPLHF
abundance: NA; v_gene: TRBV4-1; d_gene: NA; j_gene: TRBJ2-7; CDR3nt: TGCGCCAGCAGCCGGATAGGGTCAGGGTCCACCTACGAGCAGTACTTC; CDR3aa: CASSRIGSGSTYEQYF
abundance: NA; v_gene: TRBV13; d_gene: NA; j_gene: TRBJ1-3; CDR3nt: TGTGCCAGCAGCTTAGTGCTCGAGGCTGGAAACACCATATATTTT; CDR3aa: CASSLVLEAGNTIYF
abundance: NA; v_gene: TRBV11-1; d_gene: TRBD1; j_gene: TRBJ1-1; CDR3nt: TGTGCCAGCAGATTATCGACAGGGTTCACTGAAGCTTTCTTT; CDR3aa: CASRLSTGFTEAFF
abundance: NA; v_gene: TRBV6-1; d_gene: TRBD2; j_gene: TRBJ2-3; CDR3nt: TGTGCCAGCAGTGAAGGGCTCGGCGGGGGGGGCACAGATACGCAGTATTTT; CDR3aa: CASSEGLGGGGTDTQYF
abundance: NA; v_gene: TRBV18; d_gene: NA; j_gene: TRBJ1-5; CDR3nt: TGTGCCAGCTCACTAACTAATCAGCCCCAGCATTTT; CDR3aa: CASSLTNQPQHF